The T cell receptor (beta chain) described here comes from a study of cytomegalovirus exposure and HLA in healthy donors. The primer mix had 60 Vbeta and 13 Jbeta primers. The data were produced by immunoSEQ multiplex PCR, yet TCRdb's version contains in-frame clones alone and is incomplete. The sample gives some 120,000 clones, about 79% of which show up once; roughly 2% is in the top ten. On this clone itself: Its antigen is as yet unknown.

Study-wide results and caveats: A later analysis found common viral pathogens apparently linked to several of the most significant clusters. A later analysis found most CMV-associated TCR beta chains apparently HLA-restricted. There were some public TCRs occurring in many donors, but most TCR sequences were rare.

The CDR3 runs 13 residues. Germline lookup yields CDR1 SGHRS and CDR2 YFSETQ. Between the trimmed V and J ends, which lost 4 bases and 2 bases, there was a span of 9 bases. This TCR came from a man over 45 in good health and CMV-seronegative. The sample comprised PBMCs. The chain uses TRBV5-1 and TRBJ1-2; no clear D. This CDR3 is CASSLGTNYGYTF. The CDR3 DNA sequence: TGCGCCAGCAGCCTAGGAACCAACTATGGCTACACCTTC.